Sequencing of this TCR beta chain was carried out in a study of cytomegalovirus exposure and HLA in healthy donors. Clones were sequenced by immunoSEQ multiplex PCR, and TCRdb holds only the in-frame ones, with some missing. This sample has just under 150,000 clones, with approximately 90% found just once. This clone was detected once. J was trimmed by 2 bases and V by 6 bases; bases with no gene match: 8. The CDR3 is 15 amino acids. CDR1 and CDR2 from the germline V gene are MNHEY and SMNVEV (reference sequence). Sequenced sample: PBMCs. V is TRBV27 and J is TRBJ2-7, with 9 bases fitting TRBD1. The clonotype originates from a man between 18 and 35 years old in good health and CMV-seropositive. The CDR3 spells CASRPRGQGTYEQYF. The CDR3 bases are TGTGCCAGCAGACCGAGGGGACAGGGAACCTACGAGCAGTACTTC.